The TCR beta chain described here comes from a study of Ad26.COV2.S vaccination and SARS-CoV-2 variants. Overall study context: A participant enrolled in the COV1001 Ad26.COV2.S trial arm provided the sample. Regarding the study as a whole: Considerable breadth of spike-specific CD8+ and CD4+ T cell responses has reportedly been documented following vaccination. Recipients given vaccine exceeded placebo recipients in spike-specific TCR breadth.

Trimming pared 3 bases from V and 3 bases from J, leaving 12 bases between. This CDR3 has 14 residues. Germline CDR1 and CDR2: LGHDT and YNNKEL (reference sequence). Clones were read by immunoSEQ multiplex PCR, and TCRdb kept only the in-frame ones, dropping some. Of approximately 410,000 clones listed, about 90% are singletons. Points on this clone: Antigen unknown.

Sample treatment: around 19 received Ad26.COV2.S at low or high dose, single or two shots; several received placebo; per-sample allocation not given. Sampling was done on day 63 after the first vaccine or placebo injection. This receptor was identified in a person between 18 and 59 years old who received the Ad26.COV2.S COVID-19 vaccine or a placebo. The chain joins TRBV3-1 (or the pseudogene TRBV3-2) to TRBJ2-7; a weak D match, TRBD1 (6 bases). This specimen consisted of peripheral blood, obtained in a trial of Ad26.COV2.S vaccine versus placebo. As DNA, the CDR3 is TGTGCCAGCAGCCATTCGGGGACAAACTACGAGCAGTACTTC. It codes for CASSHSGTNYEQYF.